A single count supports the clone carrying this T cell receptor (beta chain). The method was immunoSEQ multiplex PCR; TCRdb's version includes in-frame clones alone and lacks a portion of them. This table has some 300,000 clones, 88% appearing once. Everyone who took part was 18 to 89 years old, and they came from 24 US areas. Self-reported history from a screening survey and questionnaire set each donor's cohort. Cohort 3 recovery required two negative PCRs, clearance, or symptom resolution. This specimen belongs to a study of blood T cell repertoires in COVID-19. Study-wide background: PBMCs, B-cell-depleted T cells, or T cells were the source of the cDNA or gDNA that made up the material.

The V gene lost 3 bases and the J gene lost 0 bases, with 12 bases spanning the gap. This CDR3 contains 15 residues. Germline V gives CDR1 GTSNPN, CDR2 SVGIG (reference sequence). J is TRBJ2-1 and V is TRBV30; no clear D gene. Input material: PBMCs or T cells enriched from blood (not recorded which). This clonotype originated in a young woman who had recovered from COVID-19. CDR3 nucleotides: TGTGCCTGGAGATCACGTACAAGCTCCTACAATGAGCAGTTCTTC. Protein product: CAWRSRTSSYNEQFF. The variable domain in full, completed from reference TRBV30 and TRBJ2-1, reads SQTIHQWPATLVQPVGSPLSLECTVEGTSNPNLYWYRQAAGRGLQLLFYSVGIGQISSEVPQNLSASRPQDRQFILSSKKLLLSDSGFYLCAWRSRTSSYNEQFFGPGTRLTVL.